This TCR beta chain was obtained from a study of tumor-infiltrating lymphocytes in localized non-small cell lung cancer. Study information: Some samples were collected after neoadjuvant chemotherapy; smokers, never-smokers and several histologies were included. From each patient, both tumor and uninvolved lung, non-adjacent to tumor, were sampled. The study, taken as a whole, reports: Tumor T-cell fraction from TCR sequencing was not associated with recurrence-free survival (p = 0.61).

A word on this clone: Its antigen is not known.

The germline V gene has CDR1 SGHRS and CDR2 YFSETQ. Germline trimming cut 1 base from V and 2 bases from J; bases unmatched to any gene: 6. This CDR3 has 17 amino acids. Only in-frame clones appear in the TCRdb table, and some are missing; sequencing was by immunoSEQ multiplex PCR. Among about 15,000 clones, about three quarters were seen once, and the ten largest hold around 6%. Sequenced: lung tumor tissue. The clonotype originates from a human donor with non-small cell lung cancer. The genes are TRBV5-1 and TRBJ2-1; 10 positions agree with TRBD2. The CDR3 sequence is CASSLSLAGVTYNEQFF. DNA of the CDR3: TGCGCCAGCAGCTTGTCCCTAGCGGGAGTAACCTACAATGAGCAGTTCTTC.